This T cell receptor (beta chain) was captured in a study of CD8+ T cells in alopecia areata. Across the study: Oral tofacitinib (5 to 10 mg twice daily) was administered to treated patients. General study points: Researchers reported that TCR sharing among patients proved less clear than in mice, possibly HLA-linked. With one nonresponder, baseline CD8+ expansion's link to response remains uncertain. Under tofacitinib, numerous expanded lesional clonotypes remained detectable in scalp and blood.

Following extraction, RNA underwent reverse transcription to cDNA, which served as the sequencing template. Here immunoSEQ multiplex PCR was the method, and the copy in TCRdb shows in-frame clones only, minus some. The sample consists of 150,000 to 200,000 clones, roughly 64% of them appearing once. Worth noting for this clone: The antigen is not known.

Described treatment: oral pan-JAK inhibitor, 5-10 mg twice daily. The CDR3 covers 13 residues. CDR1 and CDR2 (germline): MGHRA, YSYEKL. V lost 1 base and J 2 bases, leaving 6 bases between the germline ends. The origin of this receptor is a human donor with alopecia areata. The chain couples TRBV4-1 to TRBJ2-7; unclear D gene. Sequenced material: CD8+ T cells sorted from blood, taken at week 24, from a patient treated with tofacitinib. As DNA, the CDR3 is TGCGCCAGCAGCCAAGGCATTCCCTACGAGCAGTACTTC. This encodes CASSQGIPYEQYF.